The 25 T cell receptor beta chains listed next were all sequenced from one sample in a study of patients and donors after allogeneic stem cell transplantation (TCRdb year 2020). Libraries were prepared through RT-PCR. Sequencer: NextSeq 550. Starting from the raw public reads, TCRdb applied fastp trimming at Q25, assembled clones with MiXCR and retained in-frame beta chains. One record per CDR3 amino acid sequence lists the most common genes and DNA. For this sample there are about 400,000 distinct CDR3 sequences; 16% appear just once. Together, the top ten hold around 7.9% of the sample. Material for sequencing was blood, either unsorted or a sorted T cell fraction (not recorded which). These receptor sequences come from a human donor who was either an allogeneic HSCT recipient or a stem cell or donor lymphocyte infusion donor (not recorded which). It is not recorded whose cells these are; they may come from a transplant donor.

The sample holds a few counts of this clonotype. The V gene is TRBV27, the J gene TRBJ1-6, with TRBD1 matching over 7 bases. CDR3 length: 16 amino acids. Trimming cost V 8 bases and J 10 bases; bases outside gene matches: 17. CDR1 MNHEY and CDR2 SMNVEV come from the germline V gene (reference sequence). CDR3 sequence (DNA): TGTGCCAGCTGGGGGACAGAGATCCCGGGGGGGTCACCCCTCCACTTT. It yields the protein CASWGTEIPGGSPLHF.

In this sample, this clonotype turned up many times. The chain uses TRBV29-1 and TRBJ2-7, with D possibly being TRBD2 (5 bases). Per the germline V gene, CDR1 is SQVTM and CDR2 is ANQGSEA. The CDR3 spans 12 residues. V lost 7 bases and J 0 bases, leaving 10 bases between the germline ends. The CDR3 spells CSASRDSYEQYF. The DNA of the CDR3 is TGCAGCGCATCCCGGGACTCCTACGAGCAGTACTTC.

This clonotype was seen only once. V and J are TRBV9 and TRBJ2-3; D may match TRBD1 or TRBD2 (5 bases each). The germline V and J ends were trimmed by 2 bases and 2 bases, with 18 bases remaining between them. Per germline, CDR1 SGDLS and CDR2 YYNGEE. CDR3 length: 17 residues. CDR3: CASSVSGLDFYTDTQYF. In DNA, the CDR3 is TGTGCCAGCAGCGTCTCAGGGTTGGACTTTTACACAGATACGCAGTATTTT.

The chain has TRBV9 and TRBJ2-7; D might be TRBD2 (5 bases). The V end was cut by 3 bases, the J end by 3 bases, with 19 bases between. The CDR3 runs 16 residues. The germline V gene has CDR1 SGDLS and CDR2 YYNGEE. The CDR3 region is CASSEGPRGLGYEQYF. The CDR3 DNA is TGTGCCAGCAGCGAGGGCCCTCGCGGGTTAGGCTACGAGCAGTACTTC.

V usage is TRBV28 and J usage is TRBJ2-1, with D perhaps matching TRBD2 (5 bases). Germline V gene data show CDR1 as MDHEN and CDR2 as SYDVKM. Between the trimmed V and J ends, which lost 4 bases and 5 bases, there was a span of 18 bases. CDR3 length: 16 amino acids. CDR3 bases: TGTGCCAGCAGTTCCCCCGGGAAGGAGAGACACAATGAGCAGTTCTTC. This sequence encodes CASSSPGKERHNEQFF.

Many counts were recorded for this clonotype. The chain combines TRBV5-5 with TRBJ1-5; D perhaps matches TRBD1 (5 bases). V lost 4 bases to trimming and J lost 5 bases, with 13 bases between them. The germline CDR1 and CDR2 sequences are SGHKS and YYEKEE (reference sequence). The CDR3 has 14 residues. The chain's CDR3 is CASSPGTGDQPQHF. As DNA, the CDR3 is TGTGCCAGCAGCCCTGGGACGGGCGATCAGCCCCAGCATTTT.

The V gene is TRBV7-9, the J gene TRBJ1-4; perhaps TRBD1 as D (5 bases). Trimming stripped 5 bases from V and 6 bases from J, with 16 bases between. Germline V gene sequence: CDR1 SEHNR, CDR2 FQNEAQ (reference sequence). The CDR3 covers 15 residues. Here the CDR3 reads CASSTGHVGDEKLFF. CDR3 in DNA: TGTGCCAGCAGCACCGGACACGTTGGGGATGAAAAACTGTTTTTT.

Comments on this clonotype: A junction boundary mismatches the germline segment, possibly from a read error. V and J are TRBV2 and TRBJ2-1, with 10 bases fitting TRBD2. Germline-derived CDR1 and CDR2 are SNHLY and FYNNEI. The CDR3 is made up of 13 amino acids. CDR3 DNA sequence: TGTGCTAGCAGTGAAGAGCGGGGGGGTGAGCAGTTCTTC. Translating gives CASSEERGGEQFF.

The chain links TRBV20-1 to TRBJ2-3; perhaps TRBD2 as D (5 bases). CDR1 is DFQATT and CDR2 is SNEGSKA in the germline V gene (reference sequence). Trimming stripped 0 bases from V and 2 bases from J, with 18 bases between. CDR3 length equals 17 residues. CDR3 in DNA: TGCAGTGCTAGAGACCTTTGGAGAGAGGGATACACAGATACGCAGTATTTT. Residues: CSARDLWREGYTDTQYF.

This rearrangement joins TRBV20-1 to TRBJ2-7, with D perhaps TRBD1 or TRBD2 (5 bases each). This CDR3 contains 13 residues. The germline CDR1 and CDR2 sequences are DFQATT and SNEGSKA (reference sequence). The V and J ends lost 4 bases and 3 bases respectively, with 13 bases between them. DNA of the CDR3: TGCAGTGCTAAAAGAGAGGGGATCTACGAGCAGTACTTC. It specifies CSAKREGIYEQYF.

This clonotype came up a few times. The V gene is TRBV20-1, the J gene TRBJ2-3, with TRBD2 identical over 7 bases. Germline V lookup: CDR1 DFQATT, CDR2 SNEGSKA (reference sequence). Trimming cost V 2 bases and J 3 bases; bases outside gene matches: 8. The CDR3 is 15 amino acids. The CDR3 protein is CSARWGRGGTDTQYF. In nucleotides, the CDR3 is TGCAGTGCTAGATGGGGGAGGGGTGGGACAGATACGCAGTATTTT.

This clonotype appeared a few times. V is TRBV7-9 and J is TRBJ1-1; the D gene is possibly TRBD1 (5 bases). Trimming removed 4 bases from V and 0 bases from J, with 12 bases in between. The V gene's germline CDR1 is SEHNR and CDR2 FQNEAQ (reference sequence). This CDR3 has 15 residues. The CDR3 here is CASSSRDGMNTEAFF. The CDR3 coding sequence is TGTGCCAGCAGCTCAAGGGACGGCATGAACACTGAAGCTTTCTTT.

The chain recombines TRBV5-5 with TRBJ1-2, with D perhaps matching TRBD1 (5 bases). This CDR3 is built from 17 residues. The germline gives CDR1 SGHKS, CDR2 YYEKEE (reference sequence). Deletions cut 1 base from V and 6 bases from J, with 22 bases between. The CDR3 here is CASSLNGGGRELDGYTF. The CDR3 nucleotides read TGTGCCAGCAGCTTGAACGGAGGCGGCAGGGAGTTGGATGGCTACACCTTC.

This clonotype was seen only a few times. The V and J genes are TRBV4-1 and TRBJ2-7, with D perhaps assigned TRBD1 or TRBD2 (5 bases each). V was pared by 0 bases and J by 2 bases, with 17 bases between. The CDR3 contains 17 residues. CDR1 MGHRA and CDR2 YSYEKL come from the germline V gene. The CDR3 reads CASSQETYGTGTYEQYF. In DNA form, the CDR3 reads TGCGCCAGCAGCCAAGAGACGTACGGGACGGGAACCTACGAGCAGTACTTC.

The chain has TRBV3-1 and TRBJ1-1; D is unclear. Germline lookup yields CDR1 LGHDT and CDR2 YNNKEL (reference sequence). This CDR3 has 15 amino acids. V was trimmed by 0 bases and J by 4 bases, leaving 12 bases between them. CDR3 region: CASSQDTVVGTEAFF. CDR3 coding DNA: TGTGCCAGCAGCCAAGATACGGTCGTCGGCACTGAAGCTTTCTTT.

This clonotype was observed many times. For the CDR3, the DNA is TGTGCCTGGAGTATTACAGGGGGTACTCAGCCCCAGCATTTT. It codes for CAWSITGGTQPQHF. The chain carries TRBV30 and TRBJ1-5; 8 bases are shared with TRBD1. CDR1 and CDR2 from the germline V gene are GTSNPN and SVGIG (reference sequence). With 2 bases clipped from V and 6 bases from J, the junction kept 6 bases outside the gene matches. This CDR3 is built from 14 residues.

The chain links TRBV3-1 to TRBJ2-1, with 8 bases lining up with TRBD2. CDR1 and CDR2 from the germline V gene are LGHDT and YNNKEL (reference sequence). J gave up 4 bases and V 6 bases, and 5 bases lay outside the gene matches. The CDR3 is made up of 14 amino acids. As DNA, the CDR3 is TGTGCCAGCAGGAGCGGGAGAGGTTACAATGAGCAGTTCTTC. As protein: CASRSGRGYNEQFF.

Ten or more counts support this clonotype. This chain connects TRBV7-2 to TRBJ1-5; the D is unclear. The CDR3 spans 13 residues. CDR1 SGHTA and CDR2 FQGNSA come from the germline V gene. With 1 base removed from V and 4 bases from J, the gap between germline ends came to 5 bases. CDR3 bases: TGTGCCAGCAGCTTAGAACTTAATCAGCCCCAGCATTTT. Its translation is CASSLELNQPQHF.

The chain recombines TRBV20-1 with TRBJ2-3; 10 bases line up with TRBD2. Trimming took 4 bases from V and 4 from J; bases not matched to a gene: 8. The CDR3 loop spans 15 amino acids. Per the germline V gene, CDR1 is DFQATT and CDR2 is SNEGSKA (reference sequence). For the CDR3, the DNA is TGCAGTGCTACTCGGACTAGCGGACCACCAGATACGCAGTATTTT. Residues: CSATRTSGPPDTQYF.

This clonotype was found many times. J is TRBJ1-1 and V is TRBV5-1; 7 bases line up with TRBD1. CDR3 length equals 16 residues. The junction had 17 bases not matched to a gene; V was cut back by 4 bases and J by 8 bases. The germline V gene has CDR1 SGHRS and CDR2 YFSETQ. CDR3 residues: CASSKYTGTVKTEAFF. CDR3 DNA sequence: TGCGCCAGCAGCAAGTATACCGGGACAGTCAAGACCGAAGCTTTCTTT.

The sample holds a few counts of this clonotype. The rearrangement uses TRBV4-2 and TRBJ1-1; perhaps TRBD1 as D (6 bases). The ends were cut back, 1 base at V and 5 bases at J, with 14 bases in the middle. CDR1 and CDR2 (germline): LGHNA, YNFKEQ. The CDR3 consists of 15 residues. CDR3 residues: CASSQGAGGGTEAFF. The DNA for the CDR3 is TGTGCCAGCAGCCAAGGGGCCGGGGGCGGGACTGAAGCTTTCTTT.

This clonotype has only a few counts. The chain is built from TRBV20-1 and TRBJ1-5, with TRBD1 matching 7 bases. The CDR3 extends over 15 amino acids. The V gene's germline CDR1 is DFQATT and CDR2 SNEGSKA (reference sequence). J gave up 0 bases and V 1 base, and 3 bases lay outside the gene matches. CDR3 region: CSARGGTDSNQPQHF. The DNA for the CDR3 is TGCAGTGCTAGAGGTGGGACAGATAGCAATCAGCCCCAGCATTTT.

The rearrangement joins TRBV12-5 to TRBJ1-1, with D perhaps TRBD1 (6 bases). The CDR3 extends over 14 amino acids. The ends were cut back, 1 base at V and 9 bases at J, with 15 bases in the middle. Germline lookup yields CDR1 LGHNT and CDR2 FRNRAP. CDR3 sequence (DNA): TGTGCTAGTGGTTTGGCCTTCGAGGGGGGTAAAGCTTTCTTT. The encoded protein is CASGLAFEGGKAFF.

This chain joins TRBV5-1 and TRBJ1-3, with a tentative D call TRBD1 (5 bases). With 0 bases removed from V and 4 bases from J, the gap between germline ends came to 11 bases. The CDR3 totals 15 residues. In germline, CDR1 is SGHRS, CDR2 YFSETQ. The CDR3 spells CASSLDRLSGNTIYF. The CDR3 nucleotides are TGCGCCAGCAGCTTGGACAGGCTCTCCGGAAACACCATATATTTT. Variable domain in full (rest from reference TRBV5-1 and TRBJ1-3): KAGVTQTPRYLIKTRGQQVTLSCSPISGHRSVSWYQQTPGQGLQFLFEYFSETQRNKGNFPGRFSGRQFSNSRSEMNVSTLELGDSALYLCASSLDRLSGNTIYFGEGSWLTVV.

The V gene is TRBV6-5, the J gene TRBJ1-1, with unresolved D. V lost 0 bases, J lost 3 bases, and 14 bases lay in between. Germline assignment: CDR1 MNHEY and CDR2 SVGAGI. The CDR3 is made up of 16 amino acids. DNA of the CDR3: TGTGCCAGCAGTTACTCGAAAGGGAATCGGGACACTGAAGCTTTCTTT. It is translated as CASSYSKGNRDTEAFF.